The clone carrying this TCR beta chain was detected only a few times. This sample is part of a study of blood T cells in healthy people across ages. Germline CDR1 and CDR2: SEHNR and FQNEAQ (reference sequence). The ends lost 1 base at V and 9 bases at J; junction bases unmatched: 4. The CDR3 runs 15 residues. Combining a sample-barcoded 5' primer with a J-beta primer mix, a second PCR ran for about 7 to 11 cycles. MiXCR, applied by TCRdb to the 5' RACE reads, yields one record per CDR3 protein. This sample has approximately 1,000,000 distinct CDR3 sequences, with less than 45% found just once. V gene TRBV7-9 combines with J gene TRBJ2-1; TRBD2 agrees at 12 bases. The clonotype was recovered from a man between 18 and 29 years old in good health. The specimen was blood. The CDR3 bases are TGTGCCAGCAGCTTAGTCCGACTAGCGGGGGTTGAGCAGTTCTTC. It is translated as CASSLVRLAGVEQFF.